Each of the 26 T cell receptor beta chains below was sequenced from the same sample in a study of early T cells in non-severe SARS-CoV-2 infection. TCRdb ran MiXCR on the 5' RACE reads and lists one entry per CDR3 protein. The sample shows approximately 46,000 distinct CDR3 sequences, around a quarter of them seen only once. The specimen was whole blood, collected at baseline. Receptor source: an adult who was a healthcare worker with PCR-confirmed SARS-CoV-2 infection or an uninfected control (not recorded which).

The V and J genes are TRBV2 and TRBJ1-5; TRBD1 might be the D (5 bases). Germline V gene sequence: CDR1 SNHLY, CDR2 FYNNEI. The length of the CDR3 is 13 residues. V was shortened by 3 bases and J by 7 bases, with 10 bases between the two germline ends. This chain's CDR3 is CASSEGEIQPQHF. CDR3 bases: TGTGCCAGCAGTGAGGGGGAAATCCAGCCCCAGCATTTT.

The V gene is TRBV9, the J gene TRBJ2-2; TRBD1 aligns across 8 bases. This CDR3 region has 15 residues. CDR1 is SGDLS and CDR2 is YYNGEE in the germline V gene. J gave up 3 bases and V 3 bases, and 4 bases lay outside the gene matches. The CDR3: CASSARTGHTGELFF. CDR3 sequence (DNA): TGTGCCAGCAGCGCAAGGACAGGGCACACCGGGGAGCTGTTTTTT. The whole variable domain, remainder taken from reference TRBV9 and TRBJ2-2, is DSGVTQTPKHLITATGQRVTLRCSPRSGDLSVYWYQQSLDQGLQFLIQYYNGEERAKGNILERFSAQQFPDLHSELNLSSLELGDSALYFCASSARTGHTGELFFGEGSRLTVL.

The rearrangement links TRBV19 to TRBJ2-3; D is uncertain. Looked up from germline, CDR1 is LNHDA and CDR2 is SQIVND (reference sequence). This CDR3 comprises 12 residues. Trimming removed 3 bases from V and 5 bases from J, with 6 bases in between. CDR3 residues: CASSMPRDTQYF. The CDR3 DNA is TGTGCCAGTAGTATGCCCAGAGATACGCAGTATTTT.

The CDR3 sequence: CASSVRGFPGNTIYF. The CDR3 nucleotides are TGTGCCAGCAGCGTACGAGGGTTCCCTGGAAACACCATATATTTT. J is TRBJ1-3 and V is TRBV9; D gene ambiguous. The ends were cut back, 1 base at V and 2 bases at J, with 10 bases in the middle. The CDR3 is made up of 15 amino acids. Germline lookup yields CDR1 SGDLS and CDR2 YYNGEE.

This clonotype was seen only a few times. The chain uses TRBV10-1 and TRBJ2-7; D remains ambiguous. Between the trimmed V and J ends, which lost 3 bases and 5 bases, there was a span of 11 bases. CDR3 size: 13 residues. Germline CDR1 WNHNN, CDR2 SYGVQD (reference sequence). CDR3 loop: CASSDRPWNEQYF. In nucleotides, the CDR3 is TGCGCCAGCAGTGACCGCCCGTGGAACGAGCAGTACTTC.

The V and J genes are TRBV11-2 and TRBJ1-1; unclear D gene. Trimming took off 1 base at V and 1 base at J, with 4 bases between the two ends. CDR3 length equals 13 residues. Germline V gene data show CDR1 as SGHAT and CDR2 as FQNNGV. CDR3 DNA sequence: TGTGCCAGCAGCTTAGCGGCGAACACTGAAGCTTTCTTT. Its protein is CASSLAANTEAFF.

By proportion, this clonotype is medium-sized (0.01 to 0.1%). This chain links TRBV6-5 with TRBJ2-7, with D tentatively TRBD1 (6 bases). Trimming left V 6 bases short and J 0 bases short, with 12 bases between. The CDR3 is 14 amino acids. Germline CDR1 reads MNHEY; CDR2 reads SVGAGI. The CDR3 region has the DNA TGTGCCAGCAGCCGCAGGGGTAGCTCCTACGAGCAGTACTTC. Translating it yields CASSRRGSSYEQYF.

The V gene is TRBV4-3, the J gene TRBJ2-3, with 13 bases that match TRBD2. The CDR3 covers 15 residues. CDR1 and CDR2 from the germline V gene are LGHNA and YSLEER. J lost 7 bases, V lost 0 bases, and 1 base had no gene match. The CDR3 here is CASSQEGLAGNTQYF. As DNA, the CDR3 is TGCGCCAGCAGCCAAGAGGGACTAGCGGGGAATACGCAGTATTTT.

The genes are TRBV10-2 and TRBJ2-1, with 12 bases aligning to TRBD2. Per germline, CDR1 WSHSY and CDR2 SAAADI. Germline trimming cut 8 bases from V and 4 bases from J; bases unmatched to any gene: 3. The CDR3 sequence is 14 residues long. Here the CDR3 DNA reads TGCGCCAGCGGGACTAGCGGGCGGTACAATGAGCAGTTCTTC. This codes for CASGTSGRYNEQFF.

This clonotype was found a few times. The rearrangement uses TRBV25-1 and TRBJ1-1; tentative D call: TRBD1 (6 bases). Trimming stripped 4 bases from V and 6 bases from J, with 15 bases between. The CDR3 has 14 residues. Germline V CDR1 and CDR2: MGHDK, SYGVNS. The CDR3 is CASSGYYGTSEAFF. For the CDR3, the DNA is TGTGCCAGCAGTGGTTATTACGGGACATCTGAAGCTTTCTTT.

The genes are TRBV11-2 and TRBJ2-7, with unresolved D. V was shortened by 0 bases and J by 0 bases, with 3 bases between the two germline ends. The germline CDR1 and CDR2 sequences are SGHAT and FQNNGV. The CDR3 has 13 residues. Here the CDR3 DNA reads TGTGCCAGCAGCTTAGAGAGCTCCTACGAGCAGTACTTC. Translation gives CASSLESSYEQYF.

The chain joins TRBV20-1 to TRBJ1-6, with 7 bases identical to TRBD1. Trimming took 0 bases from V and 7 from J; bases not matched to a gene: 12. CDR3 length: 17 residues. In germline, CDR1 is DFQATT, CDR2 SNEGSKA (reference sequence). CDR3 amino acids: CSARDPLRQGGNSPLHF. CDR3 sequence (DNA): TGCAGTGCTAGAGATCCCCTCCGACAGGGCGGCAATTCACCCCTCCACTTT.

This clonotype turned up a few times. The chain links TRBV18 to TRBJ2-3; TRBD1 is a possible D gene (6 bases). There are 13 residues in the CDR3. CDR1 and CDR2 from the germline V gene are KGHSH and LQKENI. V was clipped by 4 bases and J by 2 bases, with 7 bases between them. This chain's CDR3 is CASSRTVTDTQYF. The CDR3 coding sequence is TGTGCCAGCTCACGGACAGTCACAGATACGCAGTATTTT.

The rearrangement joins TRBV27 to TRBJ2-5; TRBD2 agrees at 13 bases. There are 17 residues in the CDR3. The germline V gene has CDR1 MNHEY and CDR2 SMNVEV (reference sequence). The junction had 12 bases not matched to a gene; V was cut back by 6 bases and J by 5 bases. Here the CDR3 DNA reads TGTGCCAGCAGCCCAACTAGCGGGGGGGCCGGGCCGGAGACCCAGTACTTC. Translation gives CASSPTSGGAGPETQYF.

V gene TRBV19 combines with J gene TRBJ2-5; the D gene is possibly TRBD2 (6 bases). This CDR3 is 18 amino acids long. Per the germline V gene, CDR1 is LNHDA and CDR2 is SQIVND (reference sequence). V was shortened by 3 bases and J by 2 bases, with 22 bases between the two germline ends. CDR3 loop: CASSMMMTYGGVQETQYF. In DNA, the CDR3 is TGTGCCAGTAGTATGATGATGACCTATGGCGGGGTACAAGAGACCCAGTACTTC.

This clonotype was counted between two and nine times. The V and J genes are TRBV12-3 or TRBV12-4 and TRBJ2-7; TRBD1 aligns across 8 bases. The CDR3 has 12 amino acids. V lost 6 bases to trimming and J lost 5 bases; unmatched junction nucleotides: 3. The CDR3 DNA reads TGTGCCAGCAGCCCGGACAGGGACGAGCAGTACTTC. This encodes CASSPDRDEQYF.

This clonotype has a handful of counts. V and J are TRBV6-6 and TRBJ1-2; the D is unclear. This CDR3 has 13 amino acids. V shed 4 bases and J shed 3 bases, with 9 bases lying between them. Per germline, CDR1 MNHNY and CDR2 SVGAGI (reference sequence). The CDR3 sequence is CASSFRGDYGYTF. The CDR3 DNA sequence: TGTGCCAGCAGTTTTCGGGGAGACTATGGCTACACCTTC.

This clonotype was seen a handful of times. The chain joins TRBV29-1 to TRBJ2-3; D might be TRBD1 (6 bases). Trimming took 0 bases from V and 2 from J, leaving 18 bases between them. The germline CDR1 and CDR2 sequences are SQVTM and ANQGSEA. The CDR3 spans 17 residues. CDR3 residues: CSVEDFSGHLYTDTQYF. CDR3 sequence (DNA): TGCAGCGTTGAAGACTTCTCGGGACACCTCTACACAGATACGCAGTATTTT.

This chain joins TRBV6-7 and TRBJ1-6; maybe TRBD1 (5 bases). TRBV6-7 is known as an ORF, though its function is uncertain. V lost 7 bases to trimming and J lost 0 bases, with 10 bases between them. The CDR3 spans 15 residues. CDR3 sequence (DNA): TGTGCCAGCAACTCCCAGGGCTCCTATAATTCACCCCTCCACTTT. Its translation is CASNSQGSYNSPLHF.

The V gene is TRBV7-9, the J gene TRBJ1-1; D remains ambiguous. The CDR3 sequence is 12 residues long. V lost 6 bases and J lost 2, with 7 bases in between. Germline lookup yields CDR1 SEHNR and CDR2 FQNEAQ (reference sequence). Here the CDR3 DNA reads TGTGCCAGCAGTTGGGATAACACTGAAGCTTTCTTT. This sequence encodes CASSWDNTEAFF.

The V call is TRBV19, the J call TRBJ2-1, with 8 bases fitting TRBD2. Germline CDR1 is LNHDA and CDR2 is SQIVND (reference sequence). The trim removed 3 bases at V and 7 bases at J, leaving 2 bases unmatched. This CDR3 is 13 amino acids long. The CDR3, as DNA: TGTGCCAGTAGTATTTCTAGCGGGAATGAGCAGTTCTTC. This encodes CASSISSGNEQFF.

The chain carries TRBV6-5 and TRBJ2-5; 7 bases agree with TRBD1. V shed 5 bases, J shed 7 bases, and the junction held 16 bases outside the gene matches. This CDR3 is 16 amino acids long. CDR1 and CDR2 (germline): MNHEY, SVGAGI. CDR3 coding DNA: TGTGCCAGCAGTCCGACTCCCGACAGGGACGTAGGGACCCAGTACTTC. It encodes CASSPTPDRDVGTQYF.

This clonotype was detected once. A much larger clone sits a single nucleotide away, making a read error possible. The chain combines TRBV4-1 with TRBJ1-5; 7 bases fit TRBD1. The CDR3 is 15 residues long. Germline CDR1 MGHRA, CDR2 YSYEKL. This CDR3 reads CASSQVTGSNRPQHF. CDR3 sequence (DNA): TGCGCCAGCAGCCAAGTGACAGGGAGCAATCGGCCCCAGCATTTT.

This clonotype has just one count. This may be a read error, as it is one base from a much larger clone. The rearrangement joins TRBV7-3 to TRBJ2-3; D is undetermined. V was clipped by 1 base and J by 4 bases, with 6 bases between them. This CDR3 has 13 residues. CDR1 and CDR2 from the germline V gene are SGHTA and FQGTGA. The CDR3 here is CASSLRTSDTQYF. CDR3 sequence (DNA): TGTGCCAGCAGCTTAAGGACCTCAGATACGCAGTATTTT.

The table lists this clonotype with a few counts. This chain joins TRBV4-2 and TRBJ2-3; perhaps TRBD2 as D (6 bases). The germline gives CDR1 LGHNA, CDR2 YNFKEQ. The CDR3 has 15 amino acids. Deletions cut 5 bases from V and 1 base from J, with 13 bases between. The CDR3 region has the DNA TGTGCCAGCAGCACTGGCGGGGTAGGCACAGATACGCAGTATTTT. This translates into CASSTGGVGTDTQYF.

This clonotype has just a few counts. The rearrangement joins TRBV7-2 to TRBJ2-3; 7 positions agree with TRBD2. From germline, CDR1 is SGHTA and CDR2 FQGNSA. This CDR3 has 15 residues. The V segment lost 0 bases and the J segment 2 bases; nucleotides outside the gene matches: 2. CDR3 in amino acids: CASSLAGGVTDTQYF. CDR3 nucleotide sequence: TGTGCCAGCAGCTTAGCGGGGGGGGTCACAGATACGCAGTATTTT.